This passage covers 22 T cell receptor beta chains from one sample sequenced in a study of blood T cell repertoires in COVID-19. Produced via immunoSEQ multiplex PCR; TCRdb's table is partial and in-frame only. The table records 89,000 or so clones, 89% of them present only once. Sequenced material: peripheral blood. These receptors were collected from a man aged 50-60 years with COVID-19, enrolled during active disease.

The chain employs TRBV7-8 and TRBJ2-3; 9 nucleotides line up with TRBD1. Germline V gene lookup returns CDR1 SGHVS and CDR2 FQNEAQ. The CDR3 spans 14 residues. V was pared by 3 bases and J by 8 bases, with 6 bases of the junction left unmatched. DNA of the CDR3: TGTGCCAGCAGCTTCACACAGGGGGCTTTTACGCAGTATTTT. It is translated as CASSFTQGAFTQYF.

The CDR3 reads CASSPTGFSNQPQHF. In DNA form, the CDR3 reads TGTGCCAGCAGCCCGACAGGGTTTAGCAATCAGCCCCAGCATTTT. This chain links TRBV27 with TRBJ1-5, with TRBD1 identical over 7 bases. The CDR3 contains 15 residues. With V trimmed by 6 bases and J by 0 bases, 5 bases remained unmatched. Germline-derived CDR1 and CDR2 are MNHEY and SMNVEV (reference sequence).

CDR3 nucleotides: TGTGCCAGCAGCTTGGACAGGGGAATCCAGCCCCAGCATTTT. Translated, it gives CASSLDRGIQPQHF. The rearrangement links TRBV6-2 or TRBV6-3 to TRBJ1-5; 9 bases are a match to TRBD1. Germline CDR1 is MNHEY and CDR2 is SVGEGT. The V segment lost 6 bases and the J segment 7 bases; nucleotides outside the gene matches: 7. This CDR3 region has 14 residues.

The genes are TRBV6-6 and TRBJ1-1; TRBD1 matches 9 bases. CDR1 is MNHNY, CDR2 SVGAGI, per germline (reference sequence). This CDR3 spans 14 amino acids. With 7 bases clipped from V and 1 base from J, the junction kept 4 bases outside the gene matches. CDR3 residues: CASTTGGRNTEAFF. CDR3 coding DNA: TGTGCCAGCACCACAGGGGGCAGGAACACTGAAGCTTTCTTT.

The J gene is TRBJ2-3, the V gene TRBV5-4, with 12 bases fitting TRBD2. V lost 6 bases and J lost 2; bases outside the gene matches: 7. The CDR3 is 16 residues long. Per germline, CDR1 SGHNT and CDR2 YYREEE (reference sequence). The chain's CDR3 is CASILRTSGDTDTQYF. CDR3 DNA: TGTGCCAGCATTCTTAGGACTAGCGGGGACACAGATACGCAGTATTTT.

This chain connects TRBV10-1 to TRBJ1-1; 9 bases match TRBD1. With 7 bases clipped from V and 1 base from J, the junction kept 4 bases outside the gene matches. The CDR3 loop spans 14 amino acids. CDR1 and CDR2 from the germline V gene are WNHNN and SYGVQD (reference sequence). The CDR3 coding sequence is TGCGCCAGCAATACAGGGGGCCGGAACACTGAAGCTTTCTTT. The encoded protein is CASNTGGRNTEAFF.

This chain uses TRBV7-6 with TRBJ1-1; D might be TRBD1 (6 bases). The ends were cut back, 5 bases at V and 0 bases at J, with 13 bases in the middle. The CDR3 runs 15 residues. The germline CDR1 and CDR2 sequences are SGHVS and FNYEAQ. CDR3 DNA sequence: TGTGCCAGCAGCCCAAAACAGGGCATGAACACTGAAGCTTTCTTT. Translated: CASSPKQGMNTEAFF.

Of note for this clone: An end of the junction differs from the germline gene, which may be a read error. This chain connects TRBV28 to TRBJ2-6; D gene ambiguous. In germline, CDR1 is MDHEN, CDR2 SYDVKM. The CDR3 length is 11 residues. CDR3 in DNA: TGCCTCCTCTCTGGGGCCAACGTCCTGACTTTC. It translates to CLLSGANVLTF.

The CDR3 bases are TGTGCCAGCAGTTTGAAAGGGGGCGCGAGGAATTCACCCCTCCACTTT. This encodes CASSLKGGARNSPLHF. The gene calls are TRBV27 and TRBJ1-6, with 7 bases aligning to TRBD1. The CDR3 totals 16 residues. J was trimmed by 7 bases and V by 3 bases; bases with no gene match: 9. Germline CDR1 reads MNHEY; CDR2 reads SMNVEV (reference sequence).

For the CDR3, the DNA is TGTGCCAGCAGCTGGGGACAGGGAAACACTGAAGCTTTCTTT. Amino acid sequence: CASSWGQGNTEAFF. The chain combines TRBV7-8 with TRBJ1-1; 9 bases line up with TRBD1. The CDR3 is 14 residues long. With 4 bases clipped from V and 2 bases from J, the junction kept 2 bases outside the gene matches. Looked up from germline, CDR1 is SGHVS and CDR2 is FQNEAQ.

The genes are TRBV10-1 and TRBJ2-1; the D gene is possibly TRBD2 (6 bases). Germline V lookup: CDR1 WNHNN, CDR2 SYGVQD (reference sequence). Trimming pared 4 bases from V and 7 bases from J, leaving 17 bases between. The CDR3 consists of 15 residues. The CDR3 bases are TGCGCCAGCAGTGCCCTAGTGGCGGGGCGGAATGAGCAGTTCTTC. It specifies CASSALVAGRNEQFF.

This clone was counted a single time. V and J are TRBV30 and TRBJ2-1; 8 bases map to TRBD2. The germline gives CDR1 GTSNPN, CDR2 SVGIG (reference sequence). The CDR3 consists of 14 residues. The CDR3 here is CARLQVGTRNEQFF. As DNA, the CDR3 is TGTGCTCGGCTCCAAGTCGGGACTAGAAATGAGCAGTTCTTC.

The chain has TRBV5-1 and TRBJ1-2, with D hard to call. CDR1 is SGHRS and CDR2 is YFSETQ in the germline V gene. Trimming stripped 0 bases from V and 4 bases from J, with 13 bases between. This CDR3 is 15 amino acids long. Here the CDR3 reads CASSLGPGTSYGYTF. CDR3 sequence (DNA): TGCGCCAGCAGCTTGGGGCCAGGCACCAGCTATGGCTACACCTTC.

This chain uses TRBV27 with TRBJ2-1; D gene ambiguous. Germline assignment: CDR1 MNHEY and CDR2 SMNVEV (reference sequence). Trimming removed 4 bases at V and 4 bases at J, with 8 bases between. The CDR3 has 13 amino acids. CDR3 sequence: CASSSLIYNEQFF. CDR3 sequence (DNA): TGTGCCAGCAGTTCGTTAATATACAATGAGCAGTTCTTC.

The chain has TRBV5-1 and TRBJ1-1, with a weak D call TRBD1 (6 bases). Germline CDR1 and CDR2: SGHRS and YFSETQ. The CDR3 covers 15 residues. The V end was cut by 0 bases, the J end by 3 bases, with 12 bases between. The CDR3 spells CASSLAFSGDTEAFF. In nucleotides, the CDR3 is TGCGCCAGCAGCTTGGCTTTCTCAGGGGACACTGAAGCTTTCTTT.

The chain is built from TRBV19 and TRBJ2-1; 7 bases are a match to TRBD2. After removal of 0 bases from V and 4 bases from J, the junction contained 3 bases not matched to a gene. The CDR3 covers 15 residues. Germline loops: CDR1 LNHDA, CDR2 SQIVND (reference sequence). For the CDR3, the DNA is TGTGCCAGTAGTATAGAGCTAGCGGCGTACAATGAGCAGTTCTTC. Its protein is CASSIELAAYNEQFF.

The chain joins TRBV5-5 to TRBJ1-2, with 8 nucleotides matching TRBD1. V gave up 4 bases and J gave up 1 base; unmatched junction bases: 6. Germline V gives CDR1 SGHKS, CDR2 YYEKEE (reference sequence). The CDR3 runs 15 residues. The CDR3 region is CASSRDRTFNYGYTF. The DNA of the CDR3 is TGTGCCAGCAGCCGGGACAGGACCTTTAACTATGGCTACACCTTC.

The CDR3 coding sequence is TGTGCCAGCAGTGAAGCCCCGGACAGGGGAGGGGGTACGCAGTATTTT. It codes for CASSEAPDRGGGTQYF. The genes are TRBV6-1 and TRBJ2-3; 9 bases match TRBD1. Unmatched junction bases numbered 9, after V lost 0 bases and J lost 8 bases. The CDR3 is 16 amino acids. Looked up from germline, CDR1 is MNHNS and CDR2 is SASEGT.

J is TRBJ2-7 and V is TRBV5-1; D might be TRBD1 (5 bases). The CDR3 is 14 residues long. The germline V and J ends were trimmed by 3 bases and 2 bases, with 12 bases remaining between them. Germline V gene data show CDR1 as SGHRS and CDR2 as YFSETQ. CDR3 region: CASSYQGRTYEQYF. The CDR3 nucleotides are TGCGCCAGCAGCTACCAGGGTAGAACCTACGAGCAGTACTTC.

A single count supports this clone. The V and J genes are TRBV6-5 and TRBJ2-2, with 10 positions matching TRBD2. The CDR3 extends over 15 amino acids. J gave up 4 bases and V 5 bases, and 4 bases lay outside the gene matches. CDR1 is MNHEY, CDR2 SVGAGI, per germline. The CDR3 loop is CASSTSSGGTGELFF. Written as DNA, the CDR3 is TGTGCCAGCAGTACTTCTAGCGGGGGCACCGGGGAGCTGTTTTTT.

V and J are TRBV4-1 and TRBJ1-2; 9 positions agree with TRBD1. J lost 3 bases, V lost 4 bases, and 9 bases had no gene match. CDR3 length equals 16 residues. Germline V gene lookup returns CDR1 MGHRA and CDR2 YSYEKL. The CDR3 DNA is TGCGCCAGCAGCCTGCAACAGGGGGCAACGGACTATGGCTACACCTTC. It is translated as CASSLQQGATDYGYTF.

The genes are TRBV2 and TRBJ2-5, with a tentative D call TRBD2 (6 bases). V lost 1 base and J 6 bases, leaving 12 bases between the germline ends. Germline assignment: CDR1 SNHLY and CDR2 FYNNEI. CDR3 length: 14 amino acids. In DNA, the CDR3 is TGTGCCAGCAGTGAAGGGAGGGTCGGGAAGACCCAGTACTTC. Encoded protein: CASSEGRVGKTQYF.